These 17 T cell receptor beta chains share one sample of origin, sequenced in a study of cytomegalovirus exposure and HLA in healthy donors. PCR amplification relied on 60 Vbeta primers (plus 13 Jbeta primers). Measured with immunoSEQ multiplex PCR; TCRdb has only the in-frame clones, and not every one. The sample lists 100,000 or so clones; 75% to 90% were seen once. The sequenced material came from PBMCs. These receptors were obtained from a man aged 35-49 years in good health and CMV-seronegative.

Note on this clone: Germline and junction disagree at one end, which may indicate a read error. The chain employs TRBV7-2 and TRBJ2-1, with 8 bases that match TRBD2. Looked up from germline, CDR1 is SGHTA and CDR2 is FQGNSA. CDR3 length: 14 amino acids. For the CDR3, the DNA is TGTGCCAGCAGCTTGGTTGAGTGGGGCCGCGGGAGGATCTTC. It specifies CASSLVEWGRGRIF.

The CDR3 nucleotides are TGTGCCATCAGTGAGTCGCGCCTAGCGGGGGGATACAATGAGCAGTTCTTC. Translating gives CAISESRLAGGYNEQFF. The chain combines TRBV10-3 with TRBJ2-1; the match to TRBD2 covers 11 bases. Germline V gene lookup returns CDR1 ENHRY and CDR2 SYGVKD. The V segment lost 0 bases and the J segment 4 bases; nucleotides outside the gene matches: 5. This CDR3 spans 17 amino acids.

In DNA form, the CDR3 reads TGCGCCAGCAGCTTGTTCAATCAAGAGACCCAGTACTTC. The encoded protein is CASSLFNQETQYF. The V and J genes are TRBV5-1 and TRBJ2-5; unclear D gene. Germline loops: CDR1 SGHRS, CDR2 YFSETQ. There are 13 residues in the CDR3. The V end was cut by 1 base, the J end by 2 bases, with 6 bases between.

The chain joins TRBV7-8 to TRBJ2-3; a weak D match, TRBD2 (7 bases). The ends were cut back, 5 bases at V and 3 bases at J, with 15 bases in the middle. The CDR3 consists of 15 residues. Germline V gene data show CDR1 as SGHVS and CDR2 as FQNEAQ. The CDR3 here is CASSNGGPRTDTQYF. CDR3 sequence (DNA): TGTGCCAGCAGCAACGGGGGGCCTAGGACAGATACGCAGTATTTT. Full variable domain (remainder filled in from reference TRBV7-8 and TRBJ2-3): GAGVSQSPRYKVAKRGQDVALRCDPISGHVSLFWYQQALGQGPEFLTYFQNEAQLDKSGLPSDRFFAERPEGSVSTLKIQRTQQEDSAVYLCASSNGGPRTDTQYFGPGTRLTVL.

The V gene is TRBV4-3, the J gene TRBJ1-2; TRBD1 matches at 8 bases. The CDR3 totals 15 residues. Germline V gives CDR1 LGHNA, CDR2 YSLEER. V lost 0 bases, J lost 4 bases, and 4 bases stayed unmatched. The DNA of the CDR3 is TGCGCCAGCAGCCAAGATTTGGGACAGGTCTATGGCTACACCTTC. It is translated as CASSQDLGQVYGYTF.

The table lists this clone with a few counts. The chain uses TRBV7-9 and TRBJ1-2; 7 bases agree with TRBD1. Germline-derived CDR1 and CDR2 are SEHNR and FQNEAQ (reference sequence). The CDR3 runs to 13 residues. V was pared by 5 bases and J by 2 bases, with 2 bases of the junction left unmatched. CDR3 residues: CASSLGQNYGYTF. The DNA for the CDR3 is TGTGCCAGCAGCCTGGGACAGAACTATGGCTACACCTTC.

V is TRBV14 and J is TRBJ1-6, with D possibly matching TRBD1 (5 bases). There are 14 residues in the CDR3. Germline V CDR1 and CDR2: SGHDN, FVKESK. V dropped 5 bases and J dropped 2 bases, with 7 bases sitting between them. CDR3 DNA: TGTGCCAGCAGCACAGGAACCTATAATTCACCCCTCCACTTT. Its protein is CASSTGTYNSPLHF.

The chain links TRBV5-4 to TRBJ1-6, with 11 bases lining up with TRBD1. Trimming cost V 3 bases and J 1 base; bases outside gene matches: 3. The CDR3 is 17 amino acids. Germline V lookup: CDR1 SGHNT, CDR2 YYREEE (reference sequence). CDR3 sequence (DNA): TGTGCCAGCAGCTGGGGGACAGGGGGTTCCTATAATTCACCCCTCCACTTT. This sequence encodes CASSWGTGGSYNSPLHF.

The chain has TRBV13 and TRBJ1-4, with 10 bases lining up with TRBD1. CDR1 PRHDT and CDR2 FYEKMQ come from the germline V gene (reference sequence). The CDR3 contains 17 residues. Losses at the gene ends were 0 bases for V and 7 bases for J; bases not matched to a gene: 8. DNA for the CDR3: TGTGCCAGCAGCTTAGGCCCCGGACAGGGGGAGATTGAAAAACTGTTTTTT. The encoded protein is CASSLGPGQGEIEKLFF.

This chain connects TRBV15 to TRBJ2-1; 9 bases map to TRBD1. CDR3 length: 16 residues. Trimming at V came to 5 bases and at J to 8 bases, leaving 13 bases not matched to a gene. Germline V gene lookup returns CDR1 LNHNV and CDR2 YYDKDF (reference sequence). CDR3 in amino acids: CATSDGYRGLVDEQFF. The CDR3 DNA is TGTGCCACCAGCGATGGGTACAGGGGGCTTGTCGATGAGCAGTTCTTC. The full variable domain, with the rest looked up from reference TRBV15 and TRBJ2-1, is DAMVIQNPRYQVTQFGKPVTLSCSQTLNHNVMYWYQQKSSQAPKLLFHYYDKDFNNEADTPDNFQSRRPNTSFCFLDIRSPGLGDTAMYLCATSDGYRGLVDEQFFGPGTRLTVL.

The chain is built from TRBV7-6 and TRBJ2-2, with D perhaps matching TRBD1 (5 bases). CDR3 length equals 14 residues. Germline CDR1 and CDR2: SGHVS and FNYEAQ. V lost 0 bases and J 3 bases, leaving 5 bases between the germline ends. The DNA for the CDR3 is TGTGCCAGCAGCTTAGCAGGGGACACCGGGGAGCTGTTTTTT. Protein: CASSLAGDTGELFF.

V and J are TRBV2 and TRBJ1-2; no clear D. The CDR3 is 13 amino acids. The V and J ends lost 6 bases and 0 bases respectively, with 8 bases between them. Germline V gene lookup returns CDR1 SNHLY and CDR2 FYNNEI. The CDR3 DNA is TGTGCCAGCAGACGAGATTCTAACTATGGCTACACCTTC. It is translated as CASRRDSNYGYTF.

This chain connects TRBV5-1 to TRBJ1-1, with TRBD1 matching 9 bases. V lost 0 bases, J lost 5 bases, and 8 bases stayed unmatched. The CDR3 sequence is 16 residues long. Germline assignment: CDR1 SGHRS and CDR2 YFSETQ. This CDR3 reads CASSLASGTGRTEAFF. The CDR3 DNA sequence: TGCGCCAGCAGCTTGGCCTCCGGGACAGGGAGGACTGAAGCTTTCTTT.

The genes are TRBV5-6 and TRBJ1-1; D might be TRBD1 (5 bases). This CDR3 region has 16 residues. V was cut by 0 bases and J by 6 bases, with 18 bases left in between. The germline CDR1 and CDR2 sequences are SGHDT and YYEEEE. CDR3 residues: CASSLVTGTSAAEAFF. CDR3 coding DNA: TGTGCCAGCAGCTTGGTCACGGGGACTTCAGCCGCTGAAGCTTTCTTT.

The chain links TRBV5-1 to TRBJ2-3; 8 bases are a match to TRBD2. Germline V gives CDR1 SGHRS, CDR2 YFSETQ. CDR3 length: 16 residues. J was trimmed by 1 base and V by 4 bases; bases with no gene match: 8. The CDR3 nucleotides are TGCGCCAGCAGCACCCTTAGCGGGGAAGGCACAGATACGCAGTATTTT. This encodes CASSTLSGEGTDTQYF.

With regard to this clone: This same CDR3 is encoded by further DNA sequences in the sample. The rearrangement uses TRBV7-9 and TRBJ2-7, with unresolved D. Trimming shortened V by 0 bases and J by 4 bases, and 7 bases separated the two germline ends. Germline values: CDR1 SEHNR, CDR2 FQNEAQ (reference sequence). CDR3 length: 13 amino acids. The CDR3 coding sequence is TGTGCCAGCAGCTTAGCCGACTTATACGAGCAGTACTTC. It specifies CASSLADLYEQYF.

The V gene is TRBV5-6, the J gene TRBJ2-7, with D perhaps matching TRBD2 (5 bases). CDR3 length: 15 amino acids. The V gene lost 0 bases and the J gene lost 2 bases, with 12 bases spanning the gap. Germline CDR1 reads SGHDT; CDR2 reads YYEEEE. This CDR3 reads CASSLGRAAPYEQYF. CDR3 coding DNA: TGTGCCAGCAGCTTGGGTCGAGCGGCCCCCTACGAGCAGTACTTC.